Shown below are 2 T cell receptor beta chains from a single sample sequenced in a study of OX40 agonist ivuxolimab in advanced cancers. The library was generated by the immunoSEQ multiplex PCR assay. In TCRdb, the immuneACCESS table is reduced to in-frame sequences with V and J assigned. These tables do not hold every clone; where another copy was compared, an unresolved V gene accounts for under half, and the others remain unexplained. The sample table lists fewer than 90,000 clones, 70% to 90% of them with a count of one. Clones ranked in the top ten supply roughly 0.71% of the sample. Here the sequenced sample was CD4+ or CD8+ T cells sorted from blood, taken in a trial of the OX40 agonist ivuxolimab. These receptors were obtained from an adult with an advanced solid tumor such as melanoma, head and neck, liver or kidney cancer.

The chain recombines TRBV11-2 with TRBJ1-1; possibly TRBD1 for D (5 bases). The CDR3 has 16 residues. CDR1 SGHAT and CDR2 FQNNGV come from the germline V gene. Trimming took 5 bases from V and 7 from J, leaving 23 bases between them. The CDR3 is CASSRTSVGQRGEAFF. The CDR3 bases are TGTGCCAGCAGCCGGACCTCTGTGGGGCAGAGGGGTGAAGCTTTCTTT.

This clone has just a few counts. The rearrangement uses TRBV18 and TRBJ2-3; D is ambiguous. This CDR3 is built from 14 residues. Trimming left V 2 bases short and J 4 bases short, with 10 bases between. CDR1 and CDR2 from the germline V gene are KGHSH and LQKENI. CDR3 DNA: TGTGCCAGCTCACCATTTACGAACCCAGATACGCAGTATTTT. As protein: CASSPFTNPDTQYF. Supplemented by reference TRBV18 and TRBJ2-3, the full variable domain reads NAGVMQNPRHLVRRRGQEARLRCSPMKGHSHVYWYRQLPEEGLKFMVYLQKENIIDESGMPKERFSAEFPKEGPSILRIQQVVRGDSAAYFCASSPFTNPDTQYFGPGTRLTVL.